Each of the 3 T cell receptor beta chains below was sequenced from the same sample in a study of identical twins. TCRdb analysed the 5' RACE reads with MiXCR anew, one entry per CDR3 protein. The sample gives 550,000 to 700,000 distinct CDR3 sequences, approximately 10% of which show up once; roughly 3% is in the top ten. Separately, the same data were catalogued under a study of yellow fever vaccine responses in identical twins.

The specimen sequenced was PBMCs. These receptors originate from a woman between 18 and 29 years old in good health.

A few counts support this clonotype. The chain couples TRBV30 to TRBJ1-4; D unresolved. V dropped 3 bases and J dropped 6 bases, with 14 bases sitting between them. This CDR3 is built from 14 residues. Germline lookup yields CDR1 GTSNPN and CDR2 SVGIG (reference sequence). The CDR3 sequence is CAWRIRGADEKLFF. The CDR3 bases are TGTGCCTGGAGAATCCGGGGAGCTGATGAAAAACTGTTTTTT.

This clonotype was picked up a small number of times. The chain carries TRBV5-1 and TRBJ2-3, with D uncertain. This CDR3 spans 15 amino acids. Germline CDR1 reads SGHRS; CDR2 reads YFSETQ. Trimming removed 0 bases at V and 4 bases at J, with 12 bases between. The CDR3 is CASSLAGLVADTQYF. The CDR3, as DNA: TGCGCCAGCAGCTTGGCCGGGCTAGTGGCAGATACGCAGTATTTT.

The chain couples TRBV9 to TRBJ2-7; D possibly corresponds to TRBD2 (5 bases). The CDR3 runs 15 residues. Looked up from germline, CDR1 is SGDLS and CDR2 is YYNGEE. V was shortened by 4 bases and J by 1 base, with 15 bases between the two germline ends. CDR3 protein: CASSREGESSYEQYF. DNA of the CDR3: TGTGCCAGCAGCCGCGAGGGAGAAAGTTCCTACGAGCAGTACTTC.